The T cell receptor (beta chain) under discussion was sequenced for a study of molecular identifiers for immune sequencing clone quantification (dated by TCRdb to the late 2010s). In the study overall: In a replicate experiment, RNA from roughly 18,000 or 92,000 naive CD8 T cells was split into five aliquots, four of which were sequenced. The study was a methods study using CD8 T cells to benchmark molecular-identifier clustering-based TCR repertoire sequencing (MIDCIRS) and TCR RNA copy counting.

Naive CD8 T cell libraries were made from around 20,000 to 1,000,000 sorted cells using 10%, 30% or 50% of purified RNA. Naive CD8 T cells were FACS-sorted as CD8+CD4-CCR7+CD45RA+ on a BD FACSAria II into RLT Plus buffer. Detection sensitivity was tested by spiking Jurkat RNA equal to ten or so TCR copies' worth into samples containing roughly 19,000-1,000,000 naive CD8 T cells. CD8 T cells were enriched using RosetteSep CD8+ T Cell Enrichment Cocktail and Ficoll-Paque, and the enriched cells then underwent ACK red cell lysis. With respect to this clonotype: Its antigen remains unidentified. A junction end diverges from the germline sequence, so it may reflect a read error.

According to the germline V gene, CDR1 reads SQVTM and CDR2 reads ANQGSEA. Counted from cysteine to phenylalanine, this CDR3 has 13 amino acids. The retained sequence is limited to the CDR3, 39 bases, with the frame set at the first base. Libraries were constructed by PCR. Instrument on record: NextSeq 500. Bulk TCR libraries were generated as previously described, with the TCR primers listed in Table S5 used. Total RNA was purified with the Qiagen AllPrep DNA/RNA kit. Before analysis, reads from multiple sequencing runs of one library were combined. On the study's bioinformatics: Only reads with exact TCR constant sequence were kept, trimmed to 150 nt, and grouped by their 12-nt molecular barcodes. Reads in each barcode group were sub-clustered using a 15% Levenshtein threshold, and a quality-weighted consensus sequence was built for each RNA molecule. Non-functional sequences were discarded, and so were lower-count sequences lying one edit away from another sequence. On the basis of fitting two negative binomial distributions, barcode sub-clusters with fewer than 20% of the maximum read count were discarded. Clones were called with MiXCR by TCRdb after fastp trimmed the public reads at Q25, and only in-frame beta chains were retained. CDR3 protein duplicates are merged, each entry listing the most common genes and DNA. The V and J calls were determined by TCRdb, not by the authors. In all, the sample holds around 460,000 distinct CDR3 sequences, and around 25% of those were seen once. 0.7% to 0.9% of the sample belongs to the ten largest clones.

Broader findings and caveats from the paper: The naive libraries included spiked-in Jurkat TCR RNA (10 copies' worth), and this RNA is not part of the donor repertoire. Spiked-in Jurkat TCR RNA equal to a single cell's worth was reported to be detectable even within 1,100,000 naive CD8 T cells. In CMV-specific effector cells, clones with more than 20 RNA copies contained over 98% of molecules, whereas in naive cells such clones contained under 1% of molecules. Modeling indicated approximately 3.2 TCR RNA copies recovered per cell, compared with about 10 by digital PCR, which implies a capture efficiency of 25% to 35%. Identical TCR molecules sharing a barcode could cause highly expanded clone sizes to be underestimated. Without barcode sub-clustering, chimeric consensus sequences inflated TCR diversity; chimeras reached as high as 47%.

The receptor chain draws on TRBV29-1 and TRBJ2-7; the D gene is possibly TRBD1, with 5 bases matching. The sequencing sample was made of naive CD8+ T cells from blood, with Jurkat cell RNA spiked in. The cell subset or site tag for this specimen amounts to: FACS-sorted CD8+CD4-CCR7+CD45RA+ naive T cells. This TCR was sampled from a human donor in good health. Some libraries in this study had Jurkat cell RNA spiked in. This receptor has the CDR3 CSVEGPGFYEQYF. The DNA sequence reads TGCAGCGTCGAAGGGCCAGGGTTCTACGAGCAGTACTTC.